This T cell receptor beta chain is drawn from a study of blood T cells in healthy people across ages. Broader study findings: Measured against age, TCR beta diversity per million T cells decreased in a roughly linear manner.

With a J-beta primer mix and a sample-barcoded 5' primer, a second PCR ran about 7 to 12 cycles. TCRdb independently ran MiXCR on the 5' RACE reads; one entry per CDR3 protein. The sample has a few hundred thousand distinct CDR3 sequences, 27% seen once. V was cut by 5 bases and J by 2 bases, with 13 bases left in between. This CDR3 is 15 amino acids long. Per the germline V gene, CDR1 is SGHTA and CDR2 is FQGNSA. This clonotype was observed many times. Its antigen is unknown. It was roughly 10 milliliters of peripheral blood that were drawn from each donor. Sequencing used blood. This TCR derives from a woman in her seventies in good health. The V gene is TRBV7-2, the J gene TRBJ2-1; D perhaps matches TRBD1 (5 bases). The CDR3 region is CASSPQGDPYNEQFF. CDR3 DNA sequence: TGTGCCAGCAGCCCCCAAGGGGATCCCTACAATGAGCAGTTCTTC.